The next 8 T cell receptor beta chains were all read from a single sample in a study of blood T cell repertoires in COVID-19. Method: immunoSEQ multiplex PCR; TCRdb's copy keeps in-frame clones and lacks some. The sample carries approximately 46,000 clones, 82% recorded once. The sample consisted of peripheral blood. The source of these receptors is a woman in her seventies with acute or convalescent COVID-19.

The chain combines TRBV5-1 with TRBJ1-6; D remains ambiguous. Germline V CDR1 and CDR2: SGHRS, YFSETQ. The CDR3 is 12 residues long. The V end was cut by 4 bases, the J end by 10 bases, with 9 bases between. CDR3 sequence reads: CASSGTGSPLHF. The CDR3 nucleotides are TGCGCCAGCAGCGGAACGGGGTCACCCCTCCACTTT. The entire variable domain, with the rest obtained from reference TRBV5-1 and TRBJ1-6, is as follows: KAGVTQTPRYLIKTRGQQVTLSCSPISGHRSVSWYQQTPGQGLQFLFEYFSETQRNKGNFPGRFSGRQFSNSRSEMNVSTLELGDSALYLCASSGTGSPLHFGNGTRLTVT.

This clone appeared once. DNA of the CDR3: TGCAGCGTTGAAGTGACAGGTTTGGGCAAAAACATTCAGTACTTC. Translation: CSVEVTGLGKNIQYF. The V and J genes are TRBV29-1 and TRBJ2-4, with D maybe TRBD1 (6 bases). The CDR3 loop spans 15 amino acids. CDR1 SQVTM and CDR2 ANQGSEA come from the germline V gene. Deletions cut 1 base from V and 3 bases from J, with 13 bases between.

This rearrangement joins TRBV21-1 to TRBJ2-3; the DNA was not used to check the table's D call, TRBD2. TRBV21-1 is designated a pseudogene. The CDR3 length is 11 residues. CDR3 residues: CASSSGVTQYF. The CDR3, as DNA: TGTGCCAGCAGCTCGGGGGTTACGCAGTATTTT.

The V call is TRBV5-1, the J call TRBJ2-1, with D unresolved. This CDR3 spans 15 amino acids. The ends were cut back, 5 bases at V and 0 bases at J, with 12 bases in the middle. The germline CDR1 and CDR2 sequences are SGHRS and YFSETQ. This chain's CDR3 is CASRSTISSYNEQFF. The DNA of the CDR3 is TGCGCCAGCAGATCTACCATTAGCTCCTACAATGAGCAGTTCTTC.

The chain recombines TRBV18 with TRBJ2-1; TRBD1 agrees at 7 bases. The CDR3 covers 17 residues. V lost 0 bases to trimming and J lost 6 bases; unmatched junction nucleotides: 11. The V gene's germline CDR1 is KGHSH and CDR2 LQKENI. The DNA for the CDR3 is TGTGCCAGCTCACCACCGTCACGCGGACAGGTACGCAATGAGCAGTTCTTC. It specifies CASSPPSRGQVRNEQFF.

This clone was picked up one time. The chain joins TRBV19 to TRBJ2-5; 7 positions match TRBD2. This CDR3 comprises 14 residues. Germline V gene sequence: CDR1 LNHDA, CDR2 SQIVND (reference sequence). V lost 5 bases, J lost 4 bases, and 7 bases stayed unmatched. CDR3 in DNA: TGTGCCAGTAGTTGGGCGGGAGCGGGAGAGACCCAGTACTTC. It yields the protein CASSWAGAGETQYF.

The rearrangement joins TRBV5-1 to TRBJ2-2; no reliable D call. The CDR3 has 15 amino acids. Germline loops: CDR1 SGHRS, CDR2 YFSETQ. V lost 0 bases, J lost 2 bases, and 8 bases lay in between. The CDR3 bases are TGCGCCAGCAGCTTGGAACAGACCAACACCGGGGAGCTGTTTTTT. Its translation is CASSLEQTNTGELFF.

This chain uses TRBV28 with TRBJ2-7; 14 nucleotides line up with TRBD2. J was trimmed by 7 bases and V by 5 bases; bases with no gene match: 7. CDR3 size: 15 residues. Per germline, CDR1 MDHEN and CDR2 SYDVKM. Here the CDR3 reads CASSRGTSGSKEQYF. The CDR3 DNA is TGTGCCAGCAGTAGGGGGACTAGCGGGAGTAAAGAGCAGTACTTC.